A single sample gave rise to the 29 T cell receptor beta chains below, sequenced in a study of T cell responses to AZD1222 COVID-19 vaccine. The assay was immunoSEQ multiplex PCR, and TCRdb's table has in-frame clones only and misses some. This table holds 110,000 to 150,000 clones, roughly 90% found once. Specimen: peripheral blood, collected on day 0 of AZD1222 vaccination. The receptors were gathered from an adult in good health.

This chain connects TRBV9 to TRBJ1-3; the D is unclear. Looked up from germline, CDR1 is SGDLS and CDR2 is YYNGEE. The CDR3 loop spans 16 amino acids. V was pared by 0 bases and J by 0 bases, with 10 bases between. The CDR3 DNA is TGTGCCAGCAGCGTAGCAGAGACTCGCTCTGGAAACACCATATATTTT. This codes for CASSVAETRSGNTIYF. Full variable domain (rest looked up from reference TRBV9 and TRBJ1-3): DSGVTQTPKHLITATGQRVTLRCSPRSGDLSVYWYQQSLDQGLQFLIQYYNGEERAKGNILERFSAQQFPDLHSELNLSSLELGDSALYFCASSVAETRSGNTIYFGEGSWLTVV.

V gene TRBV20-1 combines with J gene TRBJ2-5; no clear D. Germline V gene data show CDR1 as DFQATT and CDR2 as SNEGSKA (reference sequence). The CDR3 runs 11 residues. V dropped 7 bases and J dropped 5 bases, with 11 bases sitting between them. The CDR3 sequence is CSVQDEETQYF. The CDR3 DNA reads as TGCAGTGTCCAGGACGAGGAGACCCAGTACTTC.

This chain links TRBV5-6 with TRBJ2-7; D possibly matches TRBD1 or TRBD2 (5 bases each). Trimming took off 2 bases at V and 7 bases at J, with 16 bases between the two ends. This CDR3 spans 14 amino acids. The germline CDR1 and CDR2 sequences are SGHDT and YYEEEE. This chain's CDR3 is CASSFWGTEGEQYF. The CDR3 nucleotides are TGTGCCAGCAGCTTCTGGGGGACCGAAGGGGAGCAGTACTTC. Full variable domain (rest looked up from reference TRBV5-6 and TRBJ2-7): DAGVTQSPTHLIKTRGQQVTLRCSPKSGHDTVSWYQQALGQGPQFIFQYYEEEERQRGNFPDRFSGHQFPNYSSELNVNALLLGDSALYLCASSFWGTEGEQYFGPGTRLTVT.

In DNA, the CDR3 is TGTGCCAGCTTGGCGCGTACCTACAATGAGCAGTTCTTC. Amino acid sequence: CASLARTYNEQFF. This chain uses TRBV7-9 with TRBJ2-1, with no clear D. The V gene's germline CDR1 is SEHNR and CDR2 FQNEAQ (reference sequence). CDR3 length: 13 amino acids. V was trimmed by 8 bases and J by 2 bases, leaving 10 bases between them.

The chain uses TRBV27 and TRBJ2-2; possibly TRBD2 for D (6 bases). Germline CDR1 is MNHEY and CDR2 is SMNVEV (reference sequence). V gave up 7 bases and J gave up 1 base, with 10 bases separating them. There are 14 residues in the CDR3. The DNA for the CDR3 is TGTGCCAGCACCCGGGAGATGAACACCGGGGAGCTGTTTTTT. Translation: CASTREMNTGELFF.

This chain connects TRBV29-1 to TRBJ2-7, with D perhaps given as TRBD1 or TRBD2 (5 bases each). There are 12 residues in the CDR3. The germline V gene has CDR1 SQVTM and CDR2 ANQGSEA. The germline V and J ends were trimmed by 4 bases and 2 bases, with 9 bases remaining between them. CDR3 loop: CSVGRDPYEQYF. As DNA, the CDR3 is TGCAGCGTTGGTCGGGACCCCTACGAGCAGTACTTC.

The rearrangement uses TRBV27 and TRBJ2-2; D might be TRBD1 (6 bases). Germline CDR1 and CDR2: MNHEY and SMNVEV (reference sequence). V was shortened by 5 bases and J by 1 base, with 14 bases between the two germline ends. CDR3 size: 16 residues. The CDR3 DNA reads TGTGCCAGCAGTACCCCCGGGACATTGAACACCGGGGAGCTGTTTTTT. The encoded protein is CASSTPGTLNTGELFF.

The chain employs TRBV28 and TRBJ1-2; D gene unclear. The CDR3 loop spans 15 amino acids. Trimming shortened V by 5 bases and J by 6 bases, and 19 bases separated the two germline ends. Germline V gene data show CDR1 as MDHEN and CDR2 as SYDVKM. The CDR3 sequence is CASSQKSQWIHGYTF. The CDR3, as DNA: TGTGCCAGCAGTCAGAAATCGCAGTGGATCCATGGCTACACCTTC.

Concerning this clone itself: The junction does not match germline at one end; this may be a read error. J is TRBJ2-1 and V is TRBV14; possible D gene TRBD2, 6 bases. The length of the CDR3 is 15 residues. Germline V CDR1 and CDR2: SGHDN, FVKESK. DNA of the CDR3: TGTGCCAGCGGCCAGTTCGGGAGATCCTACAATGAGCAGTTCTTC. This gives the protein CASGQFGRSYNEQFF.

This sequence joins TRBV18 and TRBJ2-7; weak D call: TRBD2 (5 bases). The CDR3 contains 11 residues. Trimming shortened V by 11 bases and J by 3 bases, and 11 bases separated the two germline ends. In germline, CDR1 is KGHSH, CDR2 LQKENI. This CDR3 is CASEGNYEQYF. CDR3 in DNA: TGTGCCTCCGAGGGCAACTACGAGCAGTACTTC.

V gene TRBV4-1 combines with J gene TRBJ2-7; D assignment may be TRBD1 or TRBD2 (5 bases each). The V gene's germline CDR1 is MGHRA and CDR2 YSYEKL. The germline V and J ends were trimmed by 6 bases and 2 bases, with 20 bases remaining between them. The CDR3 has 16 amino acids. The DNA for the CDR3 is TGCGCCAGCAGACGACTTACGGGGCAGTTGCCCTACGAGCAGTACTTC. This gives the protein CASRRLTGQLPYEQYF.

The chain combines TRBV27 with TRBJ1-6; unclear D gene. The CDR3 contains 14 residues. Trimming pared 7 bases from V and 9 bases from J, leaving 16 bases between. Germline assignment: CDR1 MNHEY and CDR2 SMNVEV (reference sequence). CDR3 region: CASTTAGLGSPLHF. In DNA form, the CDR3 reads TGTGCCAGCACCACCGCGGGGTTAGGTTCACCCCTCCACTTT.

The chain combines TRBV19 with TRBJ2-7; perhaps TRBD1 as D (6 bases). The CDR3 consists of 16 residues. In germline, CDR1 is LNHDA, CDR2 SQIVND (reference sequence). V shed 5 bases and J shed 0 bases, with 17 bases lying between them. The CDR3 DNA reads TGTGCCAGTAGTCCCCTCTTAGGACAGAGCTCCTACGAGCAGTACTTC. It yields the protein CASSPLLGQSSYEQYF.

The chain carries TRBV25-1 and TRBJ1-6; D ambiguous. CDR1 and CDR2 (germline): MGHDK, SYGVNS. The CDR3 runs 13 residues. Trimming cost V 6 bases and J 10 bases, with 13 bases left between them. As DNA, the CDR3 is TGTGCCAGCAGGGCAGTTACGAGGTCACCCCTCCACTTT. Its protein is CASRAVTRSPLHF.

This clone was seen a single time. V gene TRBV7-3 combines with J gene TRBJ2-1, with D perhaps TRBD2 (6 bases). The CDR3 extends over 15 amino acids. Trimming stripped 2 bases from V and 0 bases from J, with 8 bases between. From germline, CDR1 is SGHTA and CDR2 FQGTGA. The CDR3 loop reads CASSLGTDSYNEQFF. The CDR3 DNA sequence: TGTGCCAGCAGCTTAGGGACTGACTCCTACAATGAGCAGTTCTTC. The full variable domain, its missing parts supplied by reference TRBV7-3 and TRBJ2-1, is GAGVSQTPSNKVTEKGKYVELRCDPISGHTALYWYRQSLGQGPEFLIYFQGTGAADDSGLPNDRFFAVRPEGSVSTLKIQRTERGDSAVYLCASSLGTDSYNEQFFGPGTRLTVL.

The chain recombines TRBV24-1 with TRBJ2-3; no clear D. Trimming removed 1 base at V and 4 bases at J, with 8 bases between. In germline, CDR1 is KGHDR, CDR2 SFDVKD. CDR3 length: 14 residues. CDR3 DNA: TGTGCCACCAGTGATTTATGGCGGCCAGATACGCAGTATTTT. It codes for CATSDLWRPDTQYF.

This chain uses TRBV5-1 with TRBJ1-5, with D possibly matching TRBD1 (6 bases). The CDR3 covers 13 residues. Germline V gene data show CDR1 as SGHRS and CDR2 as YFSETQ. V lost 1 base and J lost 7, with 9 bases in between. The CDR3 protein is CASSLTGIQPQHF. The CDR3 DNA sequence: TGCGCCAGCAGCTTGACAGGGATCCAGCCCCAGCATTTT. Combining the CDR3 with reference TRBV5-1 and TRBJ1-5 gives the whole variable domain KAGVTQTPRYLIKTRGQQVTLSCSPISGHRSVSWYQQTPGQGLQFLFEYFSETQRNKGNFPGRFSGRQFSNSRSEMNVSTLELGDSALYLCASSLTGIQPQHFGDGTRLSIL.

The chain recombines TRBV28 with TRBJ2-1; D is possibly TRBD1 (7 bases). The V end was cut by 2 bases, the J end by 15 bases, with 14 bases between. The CDR3 loop spans 12 amino acids. The germline V gene has CDR1 MDHEN and CDR2 SYDVKM. This CDR3 is CASSLGQGGLFF. DNA for the CDR3: TGTGCCAGCAGTTTAGGGCAGGGGGGTCTGTTCTTC.

The chain joins TRBV28 to TRBJ2-3, with D possibly being TRBD2 (6 bases). The CDR3 runs to 15 residues. The V and J ends lost 1 base and 2 bases respectively, with 10 bases between them. CDR1 is MDHEN, CDR2 SYDVKM, per germline. The CDR3 loop reads CASSLLGGITDTQYF. The CDR3 DNA follows: TGTGCCAGCAGTTTATTAGGAGGGATCACAGATACGCAGTATTTT.

CDR3 loop: CASSQYSPGLGDNEQFF. The CDR3 DNA is TGTGCCAGCTCACAATATTCTCCGGGACTAGGAGACAATGAGCAGTTCTTC. The genes are TRBV18 and TRBJ2-1; 8 bases match TRBD2. Germline V gene sequence: CDR1 KGHSH, CDR2 LQKENI. The CDR3 is 17 amino acids. V lost 4 bases and J lost 5; bases outside the gene matches: 13.

This clone is a singleton in its sample. V is TRBV19 and J is TRBJ1-1, with 9 bases fitting TRBD1. The CDR3 is 13 residues long. CDR1 LNHDA and CDR2 SQIVND come from the germline V gene (reference sequence). Trimming at V came to 7 bases and at J to 4 bases, leaving 4 bases not matched to a gene. The DNA of the CDR3 is TGTGCCAGTATCGACAGGGGGGCCACTGAAGCTTTCTTT. It yields the protein CASIDRGATEAFF.

The chain combines TRBV10-3 with TRBJ2-1; D is perhaps TRBD2 (6 bases). The CDR3 has 17 residues. The V end was cut by 4 bases, the J end by 5 bases, with 21 bases between. Per germline, CDR1 ENHRY and CDR2 SYGVKD. The CDR3 sequence is CAISGGSGAGSDNEQFF. The CDR3 DNA reads TGTGCCATCAGTGGGGGATCGGGAGCGGGTAGTGACAATGAGCAGTTCTTC.

V is TRBV15 and J is TRBJ2-7; no clear D. CDR1 LNHNV and CDR2 YYDKDF come from the germline V gene (reference sequence). V dropped 6 bases and J dropped 2 bases, with 8 bases sitting between them. CDR3 length equals 12 residues. This CDR3 reads CATRLRAYEQYF. CDR3 DNA: TGTGCCACCAGGCTCCGGGCCTACGAGCAGTACTTC.

The rearrangement uses TRBV10-1 and TRBJ2-3, with a weak D call TRBD2 (5 bases). CDR1 is WNHNN and CDR2 is SYGVQD in the germline V gene (reference sequence). The CDR3 runs to 16 residues. Trimming took 5 bases from V and 0 from J, leaving 15 bases between them. The CDR3 DNA reads TGCGCCAGCAGTAGGAGCGGAACCTCTAGCACAGATACGCAGTATTTT. Translation: CASSRSGTSSTDTQYF.

V and J are TRBV9 and TRBJ1-5; tentative D call: TRBD1 (5 bases). This CDR3 contains 15 residues. Germline loops: CDR1 SGDLS, CDR2 YYNGEE. V lost 4 bases, J lost 3 bases, and 14 bases lay in between. DNA of the CDR3: TGTGCCAGCAGCCCCTCCTCAGGGATCAATCAGCCCCAGCATTTT. Amino acid sequence: CASSPSSGINQPQHF.

The DNA for the CDR3 is TGTGCCAGTAGTATAGCCCGAGGGGGCTATGGCTACACCTTC. It specifies CASSIARGGYGYTF. This chain joins TRBV19 and TRBJ1-2, with D perhaps TRBD1 (6 bases). Germline loops: CDR1 LNHDA, CDR2 SQIVND (reference sequence). The V gene lost 1 base and the J gene lost 4 bases, with 10 bases spanning the gap. This CDR3 has 14 amino acids.

The genes are TRBV3-1 (or the pseudogene TRBV3-2) and TRBJ2-1; D remains ambiguous. Germline assignment: CDR1 LGHDT and CDR2 YNNKEL (reference sequence). Trimming shortened V by 3 bases and J by 3 bases, and 0 bases separated the two germline ends. The CDR3 loop spans 11 amino acids. The CDR3 DNA reads as TGTGCCAGCAGCCACTACAATGAGCAGTTCTTC. Translating gives CASSHYNEQFF.

The chain recombines TRBV2 with TRBJ2-1; 9 nucleotides agree with TRBD1. The trim removed 2 bases at V and 7 bases at J, leaving 6 bases unmatched. Germline V lookup: CDR1 SNHLY, CDR2 FYNNEI. The CDR3 loop spans 15 amino acids. CDR3 DNA sequence: TGTGCCAGCAGTGAAAAGGACAGGGGCTCGAATGAGCAGTTCTTC. Its protein is CASSEKDRGSNEQFF.

The rearrangement links TRBV11-3 to TRBJ2-3, with 9 bases lining up with TRBD2. This CDR3 region has 14 residues. CDR1 and CDR2 from the germline V gene are SGHNT and YENEEA. V lost 8 bases and J lost 6; bases outside the gene matches: 9. The CDR3 spells CASAPGLAADTQYF. Here the CDR3 DNA reads TGTGCCAGCGCCCCGGGACTAGCAGCGGATACGCAGTATTTT.